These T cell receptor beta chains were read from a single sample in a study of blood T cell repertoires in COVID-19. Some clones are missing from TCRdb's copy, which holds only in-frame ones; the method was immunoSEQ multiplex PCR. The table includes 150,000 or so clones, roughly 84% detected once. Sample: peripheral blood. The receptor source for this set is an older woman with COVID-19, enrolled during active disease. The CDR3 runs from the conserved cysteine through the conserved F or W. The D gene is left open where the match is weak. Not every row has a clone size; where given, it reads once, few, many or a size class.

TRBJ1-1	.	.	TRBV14	CASSHDTVTEAFF	TGTGCCAGCAGCCATGACACCGTCACTGAAGCTTTCTTT
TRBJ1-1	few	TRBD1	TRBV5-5	CASTQAGGSTEAFF	TGTGCCAGCACCCAGGCAGGGGGAAGTACTGAAGCTTTCTTT
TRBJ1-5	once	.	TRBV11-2	CASSLVGGNQPQHF	TGTGCCAGCAGCTTAGTGGGAGGGAATCAGCCCCAGCATTTT
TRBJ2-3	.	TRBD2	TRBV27	CASRTLTSGRTDTQYF	TGTGCCAGCAGGACCTTGACTAGCGGGAGAACAGATACGCAGTATTTT
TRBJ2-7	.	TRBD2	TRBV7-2	CASSLRLAYEQYF	TGTGCCAGCAGCTTACGACTAGCGTACGAGCAGTACTTC
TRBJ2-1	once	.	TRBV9	CASSQRPAAYNEQFF	TGTGCCAGCAGCCAAAGGCCCGCGGCATACAATGAGCAGTTCTTC
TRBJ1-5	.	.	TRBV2	CASRRQVGNNQPQHF	TGTGCCAGCAGACGACAGGTGGGGAACAATCAGCCCCAGCATTTT
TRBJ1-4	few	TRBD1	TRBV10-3	CAISGGGWEKLFF	TGTGCCATCAGTGGAGGGGGCTGGGAAAAACTGTTTTTT
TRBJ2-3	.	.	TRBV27	CASLKSGPSTDTQYF	TGTGCCAGCCTTAAAAGCGGGCCCAGCACAGATACGCAGTATTTT
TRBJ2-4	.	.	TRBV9	CASSAQQGWGKNIQYF	TGTGCCAGCAGCGCCCAGCAGGGCTGGGGCAAAAACATTCAGTACTTC
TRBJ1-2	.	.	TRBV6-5	CASRGHTINYGYTF	TGTGCCAGCAGAGGACACACGATTAACTATGGCTACACCTTC
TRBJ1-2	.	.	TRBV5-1	CASSPRQAGSSGGYTF	TGCGCCAGCAGCCCCCGACAGGCGGGTTCTTCGGGAGGCTACACCTTC
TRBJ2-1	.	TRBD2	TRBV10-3	CAISESPPLATSYNEQFF	TGTGCCATCAGTGAGTCCCCCCCACTAGCGACGTCCTACAATGAGCAGTTCTTC
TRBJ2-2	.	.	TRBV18	CASSPQSVTANTGELFF	TGTGCCAGCTCACCACAGAGCGTTACCGCGAACACCGGGGAGCTGTTTTTT
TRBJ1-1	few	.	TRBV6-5	CASSYEGVTNTEAFF	TGTGCCAGCAGTTACGAAGGGGTGACGAACACTGAAGCTTTCTTT
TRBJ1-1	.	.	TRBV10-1	CASSGVRKGQHTEAFF	TGCGCCAGCAGTGGAGTAAGAAAGGGGCAGCACACTGAAGCTTTCTTT